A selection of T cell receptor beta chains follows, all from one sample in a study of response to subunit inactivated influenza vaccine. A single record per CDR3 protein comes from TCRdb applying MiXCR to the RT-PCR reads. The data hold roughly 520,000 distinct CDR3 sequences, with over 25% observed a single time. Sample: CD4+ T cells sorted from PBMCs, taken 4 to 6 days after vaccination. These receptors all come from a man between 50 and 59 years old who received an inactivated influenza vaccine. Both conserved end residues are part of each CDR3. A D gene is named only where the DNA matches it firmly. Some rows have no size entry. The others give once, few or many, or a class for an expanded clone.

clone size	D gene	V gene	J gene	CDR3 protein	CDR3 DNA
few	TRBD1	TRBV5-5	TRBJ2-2	CASSYQGAGELFF	TGTGCCAGCAGCTATCAGGGGGCCGGGGAGCTGTTTTTT
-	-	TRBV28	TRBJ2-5	CASSRTRKETQYF	TGTGCCAGCAGCCGGACACGGAAAGAGACCCAGTACTTC
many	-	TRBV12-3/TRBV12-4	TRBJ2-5	CASSLRERQETQYF	TGTGCCAGCAGTTTAAGGGAGAGACAAGAGACCCAGTACTTC
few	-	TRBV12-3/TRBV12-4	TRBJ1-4	CASSRQRANEKLFF	TGTGCCAGCAGCCGACAGAGAGCTAATGAAAAACTGTTTTTT
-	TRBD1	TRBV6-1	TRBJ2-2	CASRRTGVGTGELFF	TGTGCCAGCAGAAGGACAGGGGTTGGCACCGGGGAGCTGTTTTTT
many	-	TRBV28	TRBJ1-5	CASSFSQGRYSNQPQHF	TGTGCCAGCAGTTTTAGTCAGGGAAGGTATAGCAATCAGCCCCAGCATTTT
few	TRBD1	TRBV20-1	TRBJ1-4	CSARQGGNEKLFF	TGCAGTGCACGACAGGGAGGGAATGAAAAACTGTTTTTT
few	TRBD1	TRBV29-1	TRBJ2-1	CSAKDRQEANEQFF	TGCAGCGCGAAGGACAGGCAGGAGGCCAATGAGCAGTTCTTC
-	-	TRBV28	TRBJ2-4	CASTPIKREWGAKNIQYF	TGTGCCAGCACCCCCATCAAGAGGGAGTGGGGGGCCAAAAACATTCAGTACTTC
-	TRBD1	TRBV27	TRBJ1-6	CASSFTGGYNSPLHF	TGTGCCAGCAGCTTTACAGGGGGCTATAATTCACCCCTCCACTTT
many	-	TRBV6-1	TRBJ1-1	CASRPGTYTEAFF	TGTGCCAGCAGGCCGGGAACCTACACTGAAGCTTTCTTT
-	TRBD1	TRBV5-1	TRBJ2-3	CASSWGTGINTQYF	TGCGCCAGCAGCTGGGGGACAGGGATCAATACGCAGTATTTT
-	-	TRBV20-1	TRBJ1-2	CSAKPPSGGNYGYTF	TGCAGTGCTAAACCCCCGTCAGGAGGAAACTATGGCTACACCTTC
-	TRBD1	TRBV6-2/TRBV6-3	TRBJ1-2	CASSYGQADGYTF	TGTGCCAGCAGTTACGGACAGGCCGACGGCTACACCTTC
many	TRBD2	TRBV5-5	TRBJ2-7	CASSLGTSGTYEQYF	TGTGCCAGCAGCTTGGGGACTAGCGGAACCTACGAGCAGTACTTC
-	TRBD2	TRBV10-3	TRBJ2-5	CAITPGGDQETQYF	TGTGCCATCACCCCCGGGGGGGACCAAGAGACCCAGTACTTC
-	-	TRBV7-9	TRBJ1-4	CASSPNGGTNEKLFF	TGTGCCAGCAGCCCAAACGGAGGGACTAATGAAAAACTGTTTTTT
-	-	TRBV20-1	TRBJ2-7	CSAHISTGIYEQYF	TGCAGTGCTCACATTTCTACCGGGATCTACGAGCAGTACTTC
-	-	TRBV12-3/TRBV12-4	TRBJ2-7	CASSPRNSYEQYF	TGTGCCAGCAGTCCGCGCAACTCCTACGAGCAGTACTTC
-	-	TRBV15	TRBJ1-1	CATSRVDSQFKGTEAFF	TGTGCCACCAGCAGAGTGGACTCACAATTTAAGGGCACTGAAGCTTTCTTT
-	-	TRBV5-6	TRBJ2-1	CASSQGIYEQFF	TGTGCCAGCAGCCAAGGAATCTATGAGCAGTTCTTC
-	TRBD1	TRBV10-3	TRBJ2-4	CAISEGTGGKNIQYF	TGTGCCATCAGTGAAGGAACAGGGGGTAAAAACATTCAGTACTTC
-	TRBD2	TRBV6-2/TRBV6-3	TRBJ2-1	CASSYLRPADLLAGKAYNEQFF	TGTGCCAGCAGTTACTTACGACCGGCCGATTTACTAGCGGGGAAAGCCTACAATGAGCAGTTCTTC
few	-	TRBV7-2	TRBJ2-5	CASSLGMSYQETQYF	TGTGCCAGCAGCTTAGGAATGAGTTACCAAGAGACCCAGTACTTC
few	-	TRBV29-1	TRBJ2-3	CSVELGVRTDTQYF	TGCAGCGTTGAGCTGGGAGTTCGCACAGATACGCAGTATTTT